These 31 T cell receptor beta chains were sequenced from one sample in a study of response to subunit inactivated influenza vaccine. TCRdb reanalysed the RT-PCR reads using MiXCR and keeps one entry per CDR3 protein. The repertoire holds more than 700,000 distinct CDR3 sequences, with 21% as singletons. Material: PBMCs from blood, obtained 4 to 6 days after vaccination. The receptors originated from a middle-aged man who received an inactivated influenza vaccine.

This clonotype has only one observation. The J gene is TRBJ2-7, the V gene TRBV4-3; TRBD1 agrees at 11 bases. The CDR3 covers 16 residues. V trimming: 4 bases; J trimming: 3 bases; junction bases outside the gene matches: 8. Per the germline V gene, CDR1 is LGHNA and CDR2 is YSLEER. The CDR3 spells CASSPNPGTGGYEQYF. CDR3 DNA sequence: TGCGCCAGCAGCCCCAACCCGGGGACAGGGGGCTACGAGCAGTACTTC.

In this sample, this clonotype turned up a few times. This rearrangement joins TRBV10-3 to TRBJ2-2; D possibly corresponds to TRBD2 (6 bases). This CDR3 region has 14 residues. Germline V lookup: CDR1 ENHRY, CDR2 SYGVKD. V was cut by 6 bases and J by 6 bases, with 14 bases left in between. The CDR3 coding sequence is TGTGCCATCAGGGGACCGGGAGAGGCCGGGGAGCTGTTTTTT. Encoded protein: CAIRGPGEAGELFF.

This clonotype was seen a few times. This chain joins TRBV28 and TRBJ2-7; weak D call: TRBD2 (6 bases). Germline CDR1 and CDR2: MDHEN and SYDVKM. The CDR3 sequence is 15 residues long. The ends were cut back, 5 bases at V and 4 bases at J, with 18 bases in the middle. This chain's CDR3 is CASSPPPRGWYEQYF. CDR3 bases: TGTGCCAGCAGTCCCCCTCCCCGGGGGTGGTACGAGCAGTACTTC.

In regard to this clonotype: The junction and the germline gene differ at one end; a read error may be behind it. CDR3 in DNA: TGCAGCGTTGACCCCGGCCAATTT. Its protein is CSVDPGQF. This rearrangement joins TRBV29-1 to TRBJ2-3; D call uncertain. This CDR3 comprises 8 residues. Germline assignment: CDR1 SQVTM and CDR2 ANQGSEA.

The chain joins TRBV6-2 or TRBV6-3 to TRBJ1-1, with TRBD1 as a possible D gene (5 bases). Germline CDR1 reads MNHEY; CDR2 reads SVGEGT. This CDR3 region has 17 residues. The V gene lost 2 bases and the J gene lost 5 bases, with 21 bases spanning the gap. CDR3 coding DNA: TGTGCCAGCAGTTACCCCTTGGGGCAGCAATTCGGTACTGAAGCTTTCTTT. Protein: CASSYPLGQQFGTEAFF.

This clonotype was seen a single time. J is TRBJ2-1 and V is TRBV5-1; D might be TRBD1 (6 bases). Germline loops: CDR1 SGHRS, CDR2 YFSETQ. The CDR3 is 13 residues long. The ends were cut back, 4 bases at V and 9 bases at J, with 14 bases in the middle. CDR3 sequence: CASSEEGGGEQFF. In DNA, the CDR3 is TGCGCCAGCAGCGAGGAAGGGGGTGGTGAGCAGTTCTTC.

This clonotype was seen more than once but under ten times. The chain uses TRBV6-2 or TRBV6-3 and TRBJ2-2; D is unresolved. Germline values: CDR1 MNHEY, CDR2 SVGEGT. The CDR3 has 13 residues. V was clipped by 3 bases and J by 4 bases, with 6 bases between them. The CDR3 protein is CASSYFGTGELFF. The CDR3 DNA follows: TGTGCCAGCAGTTATTTTGGCACCGGGGAGCTGTTTTTT.

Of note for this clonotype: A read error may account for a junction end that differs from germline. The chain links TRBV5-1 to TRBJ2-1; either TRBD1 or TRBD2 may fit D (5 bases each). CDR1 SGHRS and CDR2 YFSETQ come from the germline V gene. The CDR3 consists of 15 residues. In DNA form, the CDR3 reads TGCGCCAGCAGCCAACCGGGACGCTTTAACAATGTGCAGTTCTTC. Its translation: CASSQPGRFNNVQFF.

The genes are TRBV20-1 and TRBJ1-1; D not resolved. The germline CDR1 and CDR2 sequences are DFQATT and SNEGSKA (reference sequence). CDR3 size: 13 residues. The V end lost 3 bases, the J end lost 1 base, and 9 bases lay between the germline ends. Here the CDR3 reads CSARFVGNTEAFF. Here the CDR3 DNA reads TGCAGTGCTAGGTTCGTTGGGAACACTGAAGCTTTCTTT.

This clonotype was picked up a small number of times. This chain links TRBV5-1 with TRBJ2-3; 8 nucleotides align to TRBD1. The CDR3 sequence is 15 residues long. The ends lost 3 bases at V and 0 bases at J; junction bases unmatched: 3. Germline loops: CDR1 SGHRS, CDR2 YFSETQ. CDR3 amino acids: CASSWQGASTDTQYF. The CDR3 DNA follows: TGCGCCAGCAGCTGGCAGGGGGCTAGCACAGATACGCAGTATTTT.

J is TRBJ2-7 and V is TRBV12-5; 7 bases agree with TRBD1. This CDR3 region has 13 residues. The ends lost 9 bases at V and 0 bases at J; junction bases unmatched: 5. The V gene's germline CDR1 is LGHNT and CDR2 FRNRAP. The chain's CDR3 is CASSQGDSYEQYF. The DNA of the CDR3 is TGTGCTAGCAGCCAGGGGGACTCCTACGAGCAGTACTTC.

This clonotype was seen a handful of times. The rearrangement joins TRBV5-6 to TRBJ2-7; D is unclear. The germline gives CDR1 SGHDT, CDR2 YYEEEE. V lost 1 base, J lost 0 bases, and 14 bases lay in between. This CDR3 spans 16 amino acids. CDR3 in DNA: TGTGCCAGCAGCTTGCCTGGCGGTAGCAACTCCTACGAGCAGTACTTC. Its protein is CASSLPGGSNSYEQYF. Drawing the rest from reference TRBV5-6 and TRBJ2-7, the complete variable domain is DAGVTQSPTHLIKTRGQQVTLRCSPKSGHDTVSWYQQALGQGPQFIFQYYEEEERQRGNFPDRFSGHQFPNYSSELNVNALLLGDSALYLCASSLPGGSNSYEQYFGPGTRLTVT.

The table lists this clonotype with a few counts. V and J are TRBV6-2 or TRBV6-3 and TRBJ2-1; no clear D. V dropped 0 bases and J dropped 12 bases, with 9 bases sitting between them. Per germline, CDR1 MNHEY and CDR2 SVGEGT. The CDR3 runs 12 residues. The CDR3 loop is CASSYSKLWQFF. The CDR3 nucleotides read TGTGCCAGCAGTTACTCGAAACTCTGGCAGTTCTTC.

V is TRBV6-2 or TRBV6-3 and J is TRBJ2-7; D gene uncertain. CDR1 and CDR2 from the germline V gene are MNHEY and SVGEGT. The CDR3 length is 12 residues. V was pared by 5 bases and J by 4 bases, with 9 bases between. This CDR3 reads CASSLLWYEQYF. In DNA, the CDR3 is TGTGCCAGCAGTCTACTGTGGTACGAGCAGTACTTC.

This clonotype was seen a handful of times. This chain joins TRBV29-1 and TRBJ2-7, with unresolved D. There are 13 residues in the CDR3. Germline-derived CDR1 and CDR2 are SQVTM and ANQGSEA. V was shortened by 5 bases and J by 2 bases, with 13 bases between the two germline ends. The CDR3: CSVWNSGTYEQYF. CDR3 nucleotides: TGCAGCGTTTGGAACTCGGGTACCTACGAGCAGTACTTC.

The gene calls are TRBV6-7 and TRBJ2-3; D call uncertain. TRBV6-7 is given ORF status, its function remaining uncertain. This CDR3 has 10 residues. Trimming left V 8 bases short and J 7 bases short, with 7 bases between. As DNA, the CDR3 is TGTGCCAGCCACTGGCATACGCAGTATTTT. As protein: CASHWHTQYF.

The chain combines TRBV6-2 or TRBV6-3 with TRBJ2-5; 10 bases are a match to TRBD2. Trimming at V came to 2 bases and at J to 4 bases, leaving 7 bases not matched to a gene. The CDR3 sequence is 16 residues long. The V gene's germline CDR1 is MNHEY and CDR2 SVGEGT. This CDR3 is CASSYVLAGNRETQYF. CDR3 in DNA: TGTGCCAGCAGTTACGTACTAGCGGGGAATCGAGAGACCCAGTACTTC.

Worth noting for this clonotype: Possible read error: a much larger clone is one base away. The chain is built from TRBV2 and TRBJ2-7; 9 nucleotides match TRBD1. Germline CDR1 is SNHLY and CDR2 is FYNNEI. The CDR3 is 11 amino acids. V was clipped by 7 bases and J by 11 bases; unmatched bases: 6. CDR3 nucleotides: TGTGCCAGCACCTCCGGACAGGGGAAGTACTTC. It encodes CASTSGQGKYF.

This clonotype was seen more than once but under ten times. For the CDR3, the DNA is TGCGCCAGCAGCTTGGATGGCAAAGACTATGGCTACACCTTC. As protein: CASSLDGKDYGYTF. The rearrangement uses TRBV5-1 and TRBJ1-2, with D uncertain. V gave up 0 bases and J gave up 3 bases, with 9 bases separating them. This CDR3 spans 14 amino acids. Germline lookup yields CDR1 SGHRS and CDR2 YFSETQ.

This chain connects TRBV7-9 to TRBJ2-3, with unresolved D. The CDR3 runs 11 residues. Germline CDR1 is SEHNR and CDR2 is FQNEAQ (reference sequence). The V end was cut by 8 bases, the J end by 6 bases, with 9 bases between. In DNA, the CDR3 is TGTGCCAGCGATCTGGGGGATACGCAGTATTTT. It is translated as CASDLGDTQYF.

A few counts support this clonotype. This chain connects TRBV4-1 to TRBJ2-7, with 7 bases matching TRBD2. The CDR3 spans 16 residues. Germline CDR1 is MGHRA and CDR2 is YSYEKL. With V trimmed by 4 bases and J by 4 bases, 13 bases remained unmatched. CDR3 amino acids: CASSRQGGGKRYEQYF. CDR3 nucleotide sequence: TGCGCCAGCAGCCGGCAAGGCGGGGGTAAAAGATACGAGCAGTACTTC.

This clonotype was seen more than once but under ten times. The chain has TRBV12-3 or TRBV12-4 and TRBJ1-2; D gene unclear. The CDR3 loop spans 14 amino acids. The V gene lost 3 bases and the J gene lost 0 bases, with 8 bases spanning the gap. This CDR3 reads CASSFAGTNYGYTF. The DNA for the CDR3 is TGTGCCAGCAGTTTTGCGGGAACTAACTATGGCTACACCTTC.

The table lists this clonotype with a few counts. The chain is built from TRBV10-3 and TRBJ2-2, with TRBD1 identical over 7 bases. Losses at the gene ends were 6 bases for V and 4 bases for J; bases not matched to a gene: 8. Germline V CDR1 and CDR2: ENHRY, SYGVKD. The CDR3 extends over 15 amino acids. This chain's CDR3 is CAIRLTGVGTGELFF. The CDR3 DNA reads TGTGCCATCAGATTAACAGGGGTGGGCACCGGGGAGCTGTTTTTT.

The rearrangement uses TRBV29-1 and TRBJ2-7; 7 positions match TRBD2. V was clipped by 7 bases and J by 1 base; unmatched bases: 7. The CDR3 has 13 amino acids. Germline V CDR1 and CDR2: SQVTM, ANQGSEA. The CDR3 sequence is CSAMGGRSYEQYF. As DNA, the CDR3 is TGCAGCGCCATGGGGGGGAGATCCTACGAGCAGTACTTC.

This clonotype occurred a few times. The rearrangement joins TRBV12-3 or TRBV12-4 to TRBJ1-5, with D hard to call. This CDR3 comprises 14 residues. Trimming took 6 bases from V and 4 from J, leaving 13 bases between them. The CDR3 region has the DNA TGTGCCAGCAGCCACACGGGCGGGAATCAGCCCCAGCATTTT. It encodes CASSHTGGNQPQHF.

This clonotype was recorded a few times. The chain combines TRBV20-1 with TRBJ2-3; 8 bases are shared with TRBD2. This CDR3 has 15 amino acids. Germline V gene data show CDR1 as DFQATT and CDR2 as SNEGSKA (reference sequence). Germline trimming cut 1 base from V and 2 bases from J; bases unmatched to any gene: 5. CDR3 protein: CSARGSGGLTDTQYF. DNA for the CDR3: TGCAGTGCTAGAGGGAGCGGGGGACTCACAGATACGCAGTATTTT.

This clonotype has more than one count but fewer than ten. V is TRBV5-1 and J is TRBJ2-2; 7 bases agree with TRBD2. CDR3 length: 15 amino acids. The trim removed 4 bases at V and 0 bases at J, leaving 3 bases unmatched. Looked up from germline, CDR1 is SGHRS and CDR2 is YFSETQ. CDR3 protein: CASSRGDSNTGELFF. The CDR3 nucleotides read TGCGCCAGCAGCCGGGGGGATTCGAACACCGGGGAGCTGTTTTTT.

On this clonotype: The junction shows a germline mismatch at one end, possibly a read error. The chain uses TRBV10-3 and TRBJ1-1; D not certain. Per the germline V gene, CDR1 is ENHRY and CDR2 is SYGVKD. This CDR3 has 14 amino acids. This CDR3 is CAIIETGNESEAFF. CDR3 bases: TGTGCCATCATTGAGACTGGGAACGAATCTGAAGCTTTCTTT.

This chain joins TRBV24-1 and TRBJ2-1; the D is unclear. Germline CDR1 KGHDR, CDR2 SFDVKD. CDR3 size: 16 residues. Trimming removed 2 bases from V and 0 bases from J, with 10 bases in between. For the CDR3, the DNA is TGTGCCACCAGTGATTCGGGCGCGGTCTCCTACAATGAGCAGTTCTTC. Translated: CATSDSGAVSYNEQFF.

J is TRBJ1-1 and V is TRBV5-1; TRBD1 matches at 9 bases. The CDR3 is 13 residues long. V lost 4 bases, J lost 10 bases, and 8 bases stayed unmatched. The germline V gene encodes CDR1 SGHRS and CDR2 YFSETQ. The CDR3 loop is CASSPGQGSVAFF. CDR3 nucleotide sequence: TGCGCCAGCAGCCCGGGACAGGGTTCGGTAGCTTTCTTT.

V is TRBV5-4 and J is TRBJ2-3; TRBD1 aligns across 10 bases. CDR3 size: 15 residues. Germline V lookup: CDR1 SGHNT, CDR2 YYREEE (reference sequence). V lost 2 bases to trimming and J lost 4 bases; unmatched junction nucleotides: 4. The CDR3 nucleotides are TGTGCCAGCAGCTTCCTCGGACAGGGGGCAGATACGCAGTATTTT. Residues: CASSFLGQGADTQYF.